This entry lists 25 T cell receptor beta chains sequenced from one sample in a study of CD8 T cells in ankylosing spondylitis. Study-wide results and limits: There was a TCR beta motif, made of several highly homologous variants, that appeared characteristic of ankylosing spondylitis blood.

TCRdb reprocessed the 5' RACE reads via MiXCR and lists one record per CDR3 protein. This table holds about 500,000 distinct CDR3 sequences, about 5.4% found once. Their antigen targets remain unknown. Sample: blood, either unsorted or a sorted T cell fraction (not recorded which). These receptors originate from a male donor with ankylosing spondylitis.

The rearrangement uses TRBV11-2 and TRBJ1-6, with 8 bases aligning to TRBD1. Germline V lookup: CDR1 SGHAT, CDR2 FQNNGV. The CDR3 is 16 residues long. V gave up 3 bases and J gave up 9 bases; unmatched junction bases: 10. The CDR3 sequence is CASSLSGRDRGSPLHF. CDR3 nucleotides: TGTGCCAGCAGCTTGAGCGGAAGAGACAGGGGTTCACCCCTCCACTTT. Full variable domain (rest looked up from reference TRBV11-2 and TRBJ1-6): EAGVAQSPRYKIIEKRQSVAFWCNPISGHATLYWYQQILGQGPKLLIQFQNNGVVDDSQLPKDRFSAERLKGVDSTLKIQPAKLEDSAVYLCASSLSGRDRGSPLHFGNGTRLTVT.

This clonotype was observed many times. V is TRBV11-2 and J is TRBJ2-7; D uncertain. CDR1 SGHAT and CDR2 FQNNGV come from the germline V gene. The ends were cut back, 5 bases at V and 4 bases at J, with 18 bases in the middle. This CDR3 has 15 amino acids. The CDR3 loop reads CASSDLGELRYEQYF. The DNA of the CDR3 is TGTGCCAGCAGCGACCTTGGGGAATTACGGTACGAGCAGTACTTC.

There are many counts of this clonotype. This rearrangement joins TRBV7-2 to TRBJ1-1; D may be TRBD1 (6 bases). Germline CDR1 reads SGHTA; CDR2 reads FQGNSA. The CDR3 runs to 13 residues. Trimming removed 1 base at V and 11 bases at J, with 14 bases between. CDR3 protein: CASSLVVRGEAFF. The CDR3 DNA reads as TGTGCCAGCAGCTTAGTTGTTAGGGGGGAGGCTTTCTTT.

This clonotype was picked up many times. The chain couples TRBV6-4 to TRBJ1-5; D gene unclear. This CDR3 has 15 amino acids. V lost 8 bases, J lost 0 bases, and 14 bases lay in between. Germline V gene lookup returns CDR1 MRHNA and CDR2 SNTAGT. The CDR3 here is CASSARGDSNQPQHF. The CDR3 nucleotides read TGTGCCAGCTCCGCACGGGGAGATAGCAATCAGCCCCAGCATTTT.

This clonotype was found many times. The rearrangement uses TRBV20-1 and TRBJ2-2; no reliable D call. Germline V CDR1 and CDR2: DFQATT, SNEGSKA (reference sequence). V shed 6 bases and J shed 7 bases, with 12 bases lying between them. This CDR3 is 12 amino acids long. DNA for the CDR3: TGCAGTGCCCACTCAATGTACGGGGAGCTGTTTTTT. Translation: CSAHSMYGELFF.

This clonotype was detected ten times or more. The chain is built from TRBV14 and TRBJ2-3, with D hard to call. The CDR3 extends over 13 amino acids. The germline V and J ends were trimmed by 4 bases and 2 bases, with 7 bases remaining between them. Germline V gene lookup returns CDR1 SGHDN and CDR2 FVKESK. The CDR3 nucleotides are TGTGCCAGCAGCCCCTCCACCACAGATACGCAGTATTTT. It is translated as CASSPSTTDTQYF.

The sample holds many counts of this clonotype. The J gene is TRBJ2-7, the V gene TRBV14; D remains ambiguous. The CDR3 runs 13 residues. Germline loops: CDR1 SGHDN, CDR2 FVKESK. The germline V and J ends were trimmed by 4 bases and 5 bases, with 12 bases remaining between them. CDR3 sequence (DNA): TGTGCCAGCAGCCGGACGGGCCGGGACGAGCAGTACTTC. Translation: CASSRTGRDEQYF.

The sample holds a few counts of this clonotype. V gene TRBV7-2 combines with J gene TRBJ2-3, with D possibly being TRBD1 or TRBD2 (6 bases each). With 4 bases removed from V and 0 bases from J, the gap between germline ends came to 17 bases. In germline, CDR1 is SGHTA, CDR2 FQGNSA. The CDR3 is 17 residues long. In DNA, the CDR3 is TGTGCCAGCAGCTCGGGGGCCGGGATACGGAGCACAGATACGCAGTATTTT. Translation: CASSSGAGIRSTDTQYF.

The chain recombines TRBV5-1 with TRBJ2-5, with D possibly matching TRBD2 (5 bases). Trimming stripped 0 bases from V and 0 bases from J, with 9 bases between. Germline CDR1 reads SGHRS; CDR2 reads YFSETQ. The CDR3 runs to 15 residues. The CDR3 region is CASSLAPGYQETQYF. CDR3 bases: TGCGCCAGCAGCTTGGCTCCGGGGTACCAAGAGACCCAGTACTTC.

In this sample, this clonotype turned up many times. V and J are TRBV7-9 and TRBJ2-7; no clear D gene. The germline V gene encodes CDR1 SEHNR and CDR2 FQNEAQ (reference sequence). V gave up 1 base and J gave up 1 base, with 8 bases separating them. The CDR3 has 14 amino acids. The CDR3 DNA sequence: TGTGCCAGCAGCTTAGATTCCAGGTCCTACGAGCAGTACTTC. This gives the protein CASSLDSRSYEQYF.

This clonotype was seen ten or more times. This CDR3 is CASSLRGRGTGIFDSYEQYF. CDR3 in DNA: TGTGCCAGCAGCTTAAGGGGAAGGGGGACAGGGATATTCGATTCCTACGAGCAGTACTTC. This sequence joins TRBV11-2 and TRBJ2-7; TRBD1 matches 9 bases. The CDR3 runs 20 residues. V dropped 2 bases and J dropped 1; count of bases not matched to a gene: 18. Germline CDR1 reads SGHAT; CDR2 reads FQNNGV.

This clonotype was observed many times. V and J are TRBV7-2 and TRBJ2-2; TRBD1 aligns across 9 bases. The CDR3 totals 16 residues. V lost 5 bases and J lost 0; bases outside the gene matches: 4. Germline values: CDR1 SGHTA, CDR2 FQGNSA. The CDR3 DNA reads TGTGCCAGCAGCCGGCGGACAGGGGCGAACACCGGGGAGCTGTTTTTT. Translated: CASSRRTGANTGELFF.

This clonotype was found many times. The V call is TRBV10-3, the J call TRBJ2-3, with D possibly called TRBD1 or TRBD2 (5 bases each). Germline assignment: CDR1 ENHRY and CDR2 SYGVKD. V was cut by 5 bases and J by 2 bases, with 14 bases left in between. The CDR3 sequence is 15 residues long. CDR3: CAISPQGRNTDTQYF. CDR3 nucleotides: TGTGCCATCAGTCCCCAGGGACGGAACACAGATACGCAGTATTTT.

In this sample, this clonotype turned up many times. CDR3 DNA: TGTGCCACCAGTGCGGGGAGCACAGATACGCAGTATTTT. Translating gives CATSAGSTDTQYF. The V gene is TRBV24-1, the J gene TRBJ2-3; D might be TRBD2 (5 bases). The germline V gene has CDR1 KGHDR and CDR2 SFDVKD. CDR3 length: 13 amino acids. The V gene lost 5 bases and the J gene lost 0 bases, with 5 bases spanning the gap.

There are many counts of this clonotype. This chain links TRBV6-2 or TRBV6-3 with TRBJ1-4; D unresolved. In germline, CDR1 is MNHEY, CDR2 SVGEGT. The CDR3 has 14 residues. The V end lost 6 bases, the J end lost 8 bases, and 16 bases lay between the germline ends. The CDR3 DNA reads TGTGCCAGCAGACCCTTTGATCGGCCCGAAAAACTGTTTTTT. Amino acid sequence: CASRPFDRPEKLFF.

This clonotype has ten or more counts. The gene calls are TRBV24-1 and TRBJ2-3; 7 bases align to TRBD1. Germline CDR1 KGHDR, CDR2 SFDVKD. CDR3 length: 15 amino acids. V dropped 3 bases and J dropped 3; count of bases not matched to a gene: 5. CDR3 in DNA: TGTGCCACCAGTGATGGACAGGCGGGTACAGATACGCAGTATTTT. It encodes CATSDGQAGTDTQYF.

This rearrangement joins TRBV18 to TRBJ1-2; D perhaps matches TRBD1 (5 bases). The ends were cut back, 6 bases at V and 5 bases at J, with 19 bases in the middle. Per germline, CDR1 KGHSH and CDR2 LQKENI. The CDR3 has 15 amino acids. The CDR3 sequence is CASSYGTDQWYGYTF. In DNA, the CDR3 is TGTGCCAGCTCGTACGGGACCGACCAGTGGTATGGCTACACCTTC.

This clonotype has at least ten counts. V and J are TRBV7-2 and TRBJ1-6; D possibly corresponds to TRBD1 (5 bases). V lost 8 bases and J lost 15, with 17 bases in between. The germline V gene has CDR1 SGHTA and CDR2 FQGNSA. The CDR3 spans 12 residues. CDR3 bases: TGTGCCAGCGCGATCGTTGAGACAGTCCTCCACTTT. Translating it yields CASAIVETVLHF.

There are many counts of this clonotype. The gene calls are TRBV20-1 and TRBJ1-4, with D possibly being TRBD1 (5 bases). This CDR3 spans 13 amino acids. The germline gives CDR1 DFQATT, CDR2 SNEGSKA (reference sequence). V was pared by 6 bases and J by 7 bases, with 15 bases between. This CDR3 is CSARDPRGEKLFF. The CDR3 coding sequence is TGCAGTGCGAGGGACCCACGAGGTGAAAAACTGTTTTTT.

The table lists this clonotype with many counts. V is TRBV6-5 and J is TRBJ1-6; D remains unclear. CDR1 is MNHEY and CDR2 is SVGAGI in the germline V gene. With 0 bases removed from V and 3 bases from J, the gap between germline ends came to 9 bases. The CDR3 totals 16 residues. The CDR3 sequence: CASSYSRGNYNSPLHF. The CDR3 region has the DNA TGTGCCAGCAGTTACTCGAGAGGAAACTATAATTCACCCCTCCACTTT.

This clonotype was seen ten or more times. The chain couples TRBV28 to TRBJ2-7; D is perhaps TRBD1 or TRBD2 (5 bases each). The CDR3 spans 16 residues. The germline V gene encodes CDR1 MDHEN and CDR2 SYDVKM. V was trimmed by 3 bases and J by 2 bases, leaving 17 bases between them. The CDR3 DNA reads as TGTGCCAGCAGTTTTAGGGGTGGGACGGGTACCTACGAGCAGTACTTC. Translated: CASSFRGGTGTYEQYF.

The sample holds a few counts of this clonotype. The rearrangement joins TRBV2 to TRBJ2-1; tentative D call: TRBD1 (6 bases). The V gene's germline CDR1 is SNHLY and CDR2 FYNNEI. Trimming pared 4 bases from V and 14 bases from J, leaving 18 bases between. The CDR3 sequence is 13 residues long. In DNA, the CDR3 is TGTGCCAGCAGTGCCTACTTCCCAGGGGAAGAGTTCTTC. It encodes CASSAYFPGEEFF.

This clonotype was observed many times. CDR3 amino acids: CASSVDRGPPRYNEQFF. The CDR3 DNA is TGTGCCAGCAGCGTAGACCGAGGGCCACCGCGGTACAATGAGCAGTTCTTC. This rearrangement joins TRBV9 to TRBJ2-1; a possible D gene is TRBD2 (5 bases). CDR3 size: 17 residues. The V gene's germline CDR1 is SGDLS and CDR2 YYNGEE. V lost 0 bases and J lost 4, with 17 bases in between. The entire variable domain, with the rest obtained from reference TRBV9 and TRBJ2-1, is as follows: DSGVTQTPKHLITATGQRVTLRCSPRSGDLSVYWYQQSLDQGLQFLIQYYNGEERAKGNILERFSAQQFPDLHSELNLSSLELGDSALYFCASSVDRGPPRYNEQFFGPGTRLTVL.

This clonotype was observed many times. The rearrangement links TRBV7-9 to TRBJ2-1, with 7 bases identical to TRBD2. V gave up 4 bases and J gave up 4 bases; unmatched junction bases: 10. Germline V gene sequence: CDR1 SEHNR, CDR2 FQNEAQ (reference sequence). This CDR3 region has 16 residues. CDR3 loop: CASSSTLTSRYNEQFF. The CDR3 nucleotides are TGTGCCAGCAGCTCTACTCTGACTAGCCGATACAATGAGCAGTTCTTC.

This clonotype has a count of ten or more. The chain employs TRBV5-6 and TRBJ2-7; 9 bases are shared with TRBD1. Trimming cost V 4 bases and J 4 bases; bases outside gene matches: 9. The germline gives CDR1 SGHDT, CDR2 YYEEEE. The CDR3 is 15 residues long. CDR3 residues: CASSLPGTGLYEQYF. CDR3 sequence (DNA): TGTGCCAGCAGCCTGCCCGGGACAGGGCTTTACGAGCAGTACTTC.